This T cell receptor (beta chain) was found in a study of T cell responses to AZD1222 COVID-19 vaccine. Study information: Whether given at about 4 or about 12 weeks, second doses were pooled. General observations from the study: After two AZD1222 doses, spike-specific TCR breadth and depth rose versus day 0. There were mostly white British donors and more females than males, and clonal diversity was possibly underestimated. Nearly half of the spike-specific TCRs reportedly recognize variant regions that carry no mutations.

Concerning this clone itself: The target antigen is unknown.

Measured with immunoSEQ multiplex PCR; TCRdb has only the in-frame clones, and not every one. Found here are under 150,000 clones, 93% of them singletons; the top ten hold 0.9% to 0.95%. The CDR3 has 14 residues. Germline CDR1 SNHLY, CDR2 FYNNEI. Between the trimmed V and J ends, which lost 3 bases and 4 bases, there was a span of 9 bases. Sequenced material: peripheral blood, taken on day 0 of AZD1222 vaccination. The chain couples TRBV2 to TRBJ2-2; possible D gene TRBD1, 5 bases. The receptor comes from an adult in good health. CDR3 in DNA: TGTGCCAGCAGTGAGCAGGGCCGCACCGGGGAGCTGTTTTTT. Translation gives CASSEQGRTGELFF.